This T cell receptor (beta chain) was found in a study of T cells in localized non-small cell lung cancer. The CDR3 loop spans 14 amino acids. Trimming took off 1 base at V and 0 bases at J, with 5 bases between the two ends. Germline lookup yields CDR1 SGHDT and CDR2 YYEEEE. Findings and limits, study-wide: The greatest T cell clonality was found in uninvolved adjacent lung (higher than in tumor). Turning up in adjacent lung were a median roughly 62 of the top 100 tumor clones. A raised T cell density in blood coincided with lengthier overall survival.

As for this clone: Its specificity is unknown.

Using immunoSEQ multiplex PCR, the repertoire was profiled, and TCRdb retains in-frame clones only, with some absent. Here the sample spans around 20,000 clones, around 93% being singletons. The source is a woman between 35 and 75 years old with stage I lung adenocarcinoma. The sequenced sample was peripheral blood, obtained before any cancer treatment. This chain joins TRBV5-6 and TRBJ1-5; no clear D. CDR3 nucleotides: TGTGCCAGCAGCTTGACACCTAGCAATCAGCCCCAGCATTTT. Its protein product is CASSLTPSNQPQHF.